The present TCR beta chain was sequenced within a study of PD-1 blockade in classical Hodgkin lymphoma. Study-level results: Why the repertoires differ is still unclear, perhaps disease activity or prior therapy. By C4D1, diversity of CD4+ TCRs had risen significantly, whereas that of CD8+ TCRs had not. The diversity seen at baseline in complete responders resembled that of newly diagnosed patients.

Sequencing used immunoSEQ multiplex PCR; TCRdb keeps in-frame clones, though not all of them. The data hold 25,000 or so clones, with over 60% observed a single time. With regard to this clone: The antigen remains unidentified.

The ends were cut back, 6 bases at V and 8 bases at J, with 19 bases in the middle. The CDR3 runs 15 residues. Germline values: CDR1 MNHEY, CDR2 SMNVEV (reference sequence). In every patient, relapse followed autologous stem cell transplantation, while exposure to brentuximab vedotin differed. Complete response, partial response or progressive disease made up the best responses. The sequence came from a human donor with classical Hodgkin lymphoma. V and J are TRBV27 and TRBJ1-4; D possibly corresponds to TRBD1 (6 bases). The source material was peripheral blood mononuclear cells (PBMCs), sampled at baseline. Here the CDR3 reads CASSPPGGMREKLFF. The DNA of the CDR3 is TGTGCCAGCAGCCCTCCGGGGGGCATGAGGGAAAAACTGTTTTTT.